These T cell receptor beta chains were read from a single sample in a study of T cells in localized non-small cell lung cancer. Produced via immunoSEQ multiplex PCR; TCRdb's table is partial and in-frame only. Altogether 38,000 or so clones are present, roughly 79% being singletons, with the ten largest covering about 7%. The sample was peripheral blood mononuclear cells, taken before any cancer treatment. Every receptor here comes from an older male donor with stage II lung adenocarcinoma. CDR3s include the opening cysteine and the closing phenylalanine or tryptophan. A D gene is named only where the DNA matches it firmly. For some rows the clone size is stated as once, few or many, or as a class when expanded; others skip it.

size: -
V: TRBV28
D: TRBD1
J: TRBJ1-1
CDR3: CASSGPGQAEAFF
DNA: TGTGCCAGCAGTGGACCGGGACAGGCCGAAGCTTTCTTT

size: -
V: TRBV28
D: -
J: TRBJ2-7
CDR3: CASSWVRNYEQYF
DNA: TGTGCCAGCAGTTGGGTGAGGAACTACGAGCAGTACTTC

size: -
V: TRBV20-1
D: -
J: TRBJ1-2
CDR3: CSAHQGGGYTF
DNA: TGCAGTGCTCACCAGGGTGGGGGCTACACCTTC

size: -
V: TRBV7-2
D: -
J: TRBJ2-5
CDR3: CASSLGSMAAQYF
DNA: TGTGCCAGCAGCTTAGGCTCTATGGCGGCCCAGTACTTC

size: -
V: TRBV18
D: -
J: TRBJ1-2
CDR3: CASSPAGWGYTF
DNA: TGTGCCAGCTCACCGGCAGGGTGGGGCTACACCTTC

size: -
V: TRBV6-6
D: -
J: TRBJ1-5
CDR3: CASTSGAVNQPQHF
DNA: TGTGCCAGCACCTCCGGAGCAGTCAATCAGCCCCAGCATTTT

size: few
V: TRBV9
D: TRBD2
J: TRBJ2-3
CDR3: CASSASPLGLAGGRADTQYF
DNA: TGTGCCAGCAGTGCCAGCCCTTTAGGACTAGCGGGAGGGCGGGCAGATACGCAGTATTTT

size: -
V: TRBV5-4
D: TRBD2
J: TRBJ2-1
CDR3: CASSLATGGGNEQFF
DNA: TGTGCCAGCAGCTTGGCCACGGGAGGTGGCAATGAGCAGTTCTTC

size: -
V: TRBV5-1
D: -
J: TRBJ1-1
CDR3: CASKPGKGGTEAFF
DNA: TGCGCCAGCAAACCAGGGAAGGGGGGAACTGAAGCTTTCTTT

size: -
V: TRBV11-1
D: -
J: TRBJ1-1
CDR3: CASSLEWGGTEAFF
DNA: TGTGCCAGCAGCTTAGAGTGGGGGGGGACTGAAGCTTTCTTT

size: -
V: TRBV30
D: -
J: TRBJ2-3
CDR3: CAWSQGGGTDTQYF
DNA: TGTGCCTGGAGTCAGGGGGGGGGCACAGATACGCAGTATTTT

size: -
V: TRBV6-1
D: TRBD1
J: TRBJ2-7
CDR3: CASSTPGQGSYEQYF
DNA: TGTGCCAGCAGCACACCGGGACAGGGCTCCTACGAGCAGTACTTC

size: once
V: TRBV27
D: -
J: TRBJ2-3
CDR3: CASSLSPDTQYF
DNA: TGTGCCAGCAGTTTATCCCCAGATACGCAGTATTTT

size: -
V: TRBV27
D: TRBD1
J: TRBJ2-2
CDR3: CASSFFTGATGELFF
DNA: TGTGCCAGCAGCTTTTTCACAGGGGCCACCGGGGAGCTGTTTTTT

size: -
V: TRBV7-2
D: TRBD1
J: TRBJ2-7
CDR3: CASSLDRQGPGYEQYF
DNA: TGTGCCAGCAGCTTAGACAGACAGGGACCGGGCTACGAGCAGTACTTC

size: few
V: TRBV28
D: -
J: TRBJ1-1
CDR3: CASIVGSNTEAFF
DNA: TGTGCCAGCATCGTCGGTTCGAACACTGAAGCTTTCTTT

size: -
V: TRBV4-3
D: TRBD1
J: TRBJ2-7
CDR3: CASSTDRGAYEQYF
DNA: TGCGCCAGCAGCACGGACAGGGGAGCCTACGAGCAGTACTTC

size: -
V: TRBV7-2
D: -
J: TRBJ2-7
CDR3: CASSKTGTTTYEQYF
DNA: TGTGCCAGCAGCAAAACCGGGACAACTACCTACGAGCAGTACTTC

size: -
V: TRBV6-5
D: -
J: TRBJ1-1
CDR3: CASTPFSSKNTEAFF
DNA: TGTGCCAGCACCCCATTCTCATCAAAGAACACTGAAGCTTTCTTT

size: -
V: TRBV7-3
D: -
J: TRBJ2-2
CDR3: CASSLTDGELFF
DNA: TGTGCCAGCAGCTTGACAGACGGGGAGCTGTTTTTT

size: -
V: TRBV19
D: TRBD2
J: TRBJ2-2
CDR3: CASSHISGSSVNTGELFF
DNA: TGTGCCAGTAGCCACATTAGCGGGAGCTCTGTGAACACCGGGGAGCTGTTTTTT

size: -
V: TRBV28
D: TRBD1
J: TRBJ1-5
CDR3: CASSPQPGQGNSNQPQHF
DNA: TGTGCCAGCAGTCCCCAGCCGGGACAGGGGAATAGCAATCAGCCCCAGCATTTT

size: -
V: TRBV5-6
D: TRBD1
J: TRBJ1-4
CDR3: CASSRGQGGEKLFF
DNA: TGTGCCAGCAGCCGTGGACAGGGAGGGGAAAAACTGTTTTTT

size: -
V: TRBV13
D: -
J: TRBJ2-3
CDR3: CASSAQGAATDTQYF
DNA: TGTGCCAGCAGCGCCCAAGGGGCCGCCACAGATACGCAGTATTTT

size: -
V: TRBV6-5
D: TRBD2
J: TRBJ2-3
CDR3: CASSYLGTRATQYF
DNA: TGTGCCAGCAGTTACTTAGGGACTAGAGCTACGCAGTATTTT

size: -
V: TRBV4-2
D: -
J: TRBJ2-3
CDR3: CASSRTRDGTDTQYF
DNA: TGTGCCAGCAGCAGAACCAGGGACGGCACAGATACGCAGTATTTT